The 17 T cell receptor beta chains in this list originate from one sample, sequenced in a study of graft-versus-host responses after intestinal transplantation. Measured with immunoSEQ multiplex PCR; TCRdb has only the in-frame clones, and not every one. There are about 7,400 clones in the sample; roughly a third occur only once, and around 3.6% lies in the top ten. The authors seeded about 200,000 CFSE-labeled responder cells together with about 200,000 irradiated stimulator cells tagged with violet dye. The sequencing used alloreactive CD8+ T cells from a mixed lymphocyte reaction culture, collected before transplantation. Subset here: CFSE-low proliferating T cells sorted from roughly 6-day pre-transplant mixed lymphocyte reaction (GvH or HvG direction). The receptors shown here come from a human patient who was an organ donor for intestinal transplantation.

This clone turned up a few times. This rearrangement joins TRBV9 to TRBJ2-3, with D tentatively TRBD2 (5 bases). This CDR3 is built from 15 residues. Trimming took off 4 bases at V and 2 bases at J, with 14 bases between the two ends. Germline V gene lookup returns CDR1 SGDLS and CDR2 YYNGEE. The CDR3, as DNA: TGTGCCAGCAGCCCCCTGCCTAGCCCCACAGATACGCAGTATTTT. Its protein product is CASSPLPSPTDTQYF.

This clone was observed a single time. J is TRBJ2-1 and V is TRBV7-6, with D possibly matching TRBD2 (6 bases). CDR1 SGHVS and CDR2 FNYEAQ come from the germline V gene. CDR3 size: 15 residues. Deletions cut 0 bases from V and 8 bases from J, with 14 bases between. The CDR3 region is CASSLAPSGGDEQFF. The CDR3 DNA follows: TGTGCCAGCAGCTTAGCGCCCAGCGGCGGGGATGAGCAGTTCTTC.

This clone was seen only a few times. The chain links TRBV6-9 to TRBJ1-2; a weak D match, TRBD1 (6 bases). The V gene's germline CDR1 is MNHGY and CDR2 SVAAGI. V was trimmed by 5 bases and J by 7 bases, leaving 11 bases between them. This CDR3 has 12 residues. CDR3 sequence (DNA): TGTGCCAGCAGTCCAGGGGATTTTGGCTACACCTTC. Translation: CASSPGDFGYTF.

This clone ranks as large. The chain carries TRBV6-9 and TRBJ2-5; a possible D gene is TRBD1 (6 bases). The CDR3 has 13 amino acids. Germline V gives CDR1 MNHGY, CDR2 SVAAGI. V dropped 2 bases and J dropped 6 bases, with 10 bases sitting between them. CDR3: CASSYVTGKTQYF. The CDR3 DNA is TGTGCCAGCAGTTATGTGACAGGAAAGACCCAGTACTTC.

This rearrangement joins TRBV5-1 to TRBJ1-1; 7 positions agree with TRBD1. The V and J ends lost 4 bases and 4 bases, in that order; junction bases with no gene match: 16. The CDR3 extends over 17 amino acids. Germline loops: CDR1 SGHRS, CDR2 YFSETQ. The CDR3 is CASSARDRGSTRTEAFF. The CDR3 nucleotides are TGCGCCAGCAGCGCCCGGGACAGAGGGAGTACGCGCACTGAAGCTTTCTTT.

This chain joins TRBV11-2 and TRBJ1-1; 9 bases line up with TRBD1. CDR1 is SGHAT and CDR2 is FQNNGV in the germline V gene. The CDR3 is 18 amino acids. V trimming: 2 bases; J trimming: 4 bases; junction bases outside the gene matches: 14. The CDR3: CASSLPLPGQGVSTEAFF. In nucleotides, the CDR3 is TGTGCCAGCAGCTTACCCCTCCCGGGACAGGGAGTTTCCACTGAAGCTTTCTTT.

The sample holds a few counts of this clone. The chain links TRBV4-1 to TRBJ2-1; 9 bases align to TRBD2. V trimming: 0 bases; J trimming: 3 bases; junction bases outside the gene matches: 3. The germline gives CDR1 MGHRA, CDR2 YSYEKL. The CDR3 length is 16 residues. The CDR3 sequence is CASSQDDSGSYNEQFF. The CDR3 nucleotides are TGCGCCAGCAGCCAAGATGATAGCGGGAGCTACAATGAGCAGTTCTTC.

This clone is deemed large. The CDR3 is CASSFGTYYNEQFF. The CDR3 nucleotides are TGCGCCAGCAGCTTCGGGACTTACTACAATGAGCAGTTCTTC. The V call is TRBV5-1, the J call TRBJ2-1; weak D call: TRBD2 (6 bases). The V and J ends lost 2 bases and 3 bases respectively, with 9 bases between them. The CDR3 is 14 residues long. The V gene's germline CDR1 is SGHRS and CDR2 YFSETQ.

The chain links TRBV25-1 to TRBJ1-2; D gene unclear. CDR1 and CDR2 (germline): MGHDK, SYGVNS. Trimming pared 2 bases from V and 3 bases from J, leaving 13 bases between. The CDR3 extends over 15 amino acids. The CDR3 DNA sequence: TGTGCCAGCAGTGAAACGGAGGGATTCTACTATGGCTACACCTTC. It specifies CASSETEGFYYGYTF.

This clone was recorded a few times. CDR3 sequence reads: CASSSLPAREFQETQYF. Here the CDR3 DNA reads TGTGCCAGCAGTTCCCTACCGGCGCGGGAGTTCCAAGAGACCCAGTACTTC. The chain has TRBV28 and TRBJ2-5; 7 bases line up with TRBD2. Germline CDR1 and CDR2: MDHEN and SYDVKM. The CDR3 spans 17 residues. V was clipped by 4 bases and J by 1 base; unmatched bases: 12.

This clone was seen only a few times. The chain uses TRBV7-9 and TRBJ1-1, with D tentatively TRBD1 (6 bases). The CDR3 has 17 residues. The germline V gene encodes CDR1 SEHNR and CDR2 FQNEAQ (reference sequence). Trimming took off 6 bases at V and 0 bases at J, with 20 bases between the two ends. CDR3 sequence: CASRANLQGPMNTEAFF. The CDR3 coding sequence is TGTGCCAGCAGAGCGAATCTACAGGGACCAATGAACACTGAAGCTTTCTTT.

The chain is built from TRBV28 and TRBJ2-5, with D possibly matching TRBD2 (5 bases). The germline gives CDR1 MDHEN, CDR2 SYDVKM. V dropped 3 bases and J dropped 2 bases, with 7 bases sitting between them. This CDR3 spans 13 amino acids. The CDR3 nucleotides read TGTGCCAGCAGTTTGGACTTACAAGAGACCCAGTACTTC. This gives the protein CASSLDLQETQYF.

This clone counts as medium-sized. This sequence joins TRBV29-1 and TRBJ1-2; a possible D gene is TRBD1 (5 bases). Germline CDR1 reads SQVTM; CDR2 reads ANQGSEA. The V end was cut by 3 bases, the J end by 4 bases, with 18 bases between. The CDR3 is made up of 15 amino acids. DNA for the CDR3: TGCAGCGTTGATTCGCCAGGGCGGATGCTCTATGGCTACACCTTC. Its translation is CSVDSPGRMLYGYTF.

This chain joins TRBV7-6 and TRBJ1-1; D might be TRBD1 (6 bases). The germline CDR1 and CDR2 sequences are SGHVS and FNYEAQ. The V end was cut by 6 bases, the J end by 1 base, with 18 bases between. CDR3 length: 16 residues. CDR3 nucleotides: TGTGCCAGCAGTCCTAGCGGCAGGGGTAGGAACACTGAAGCTTTCTTT. It encodes CASSPSGRGRNTEAFF.

There are a few counts of this clone. The genes are TRBV27 and TRBJ1-6; 10 nucleotides match TRBD1. Germline V gene sequence: CDR1 MNHEY, CDR2 SMNVEV (reference sequence). The V gene end was trimmed by 6 bases and the J gene end by 6 bases; junction bases not matched to a gene: 5. The length of the CDR3 is 15 residues. CDR3 coding DNA: TGTGCCAGCAGCCTGGGGACAGGGGCTAATTCACCCCTCCACTTT. It encodes CASSLGTGANSPLHF.

This chain uses TRBV5-1 with TRBJ2-7; weak D call: TRBD1 (6 bases). V was clipped by 9 bases and J by 4 bases, with 17 bases between them. The CDR3 length is 13 residues. Per the germline V gene, CDR1 is SGHRS and CDR2 is YFSETQ. CDR3 nucleotide sequence: TGCGCCACAGGACAGCCCCGTTCATACGAGCAGTACTTC. It is translated as CATGQPRSYEQYF.

By share, this clone ranks as large. The chain joins TRBV13 to TRBJ1-2, with TRBD1 matching 8 bases. There are 16 residues in the CDR3. After removal of 4 bases from V and 10 bases from J, the junction contained 17 bases not matched to a gene. Germline V lookup: CDR1 PRHDT, CDR2 FYEKMQ (reference sequence). Here the CDR3 reads CASSYQNGQGLLDYTF. CDR3 DNA sequence: TGTGCCAGCAGCTATCAGAATGGACAGGGATTGTTAGACTACACCTTC.